This T cell receptor (beta chain) was captured in a study of blood T cell repertoires in COVID-19. As for the study in general: There were acute and convalescent COVID-19 samples, and they came from the United States, Italy and Spain. T cells, B-cell-depleted T cells, or PBMCs supplied cDNA or gDNA.

In the authors' methods: Quantification of nucleated cells was approximated via reference gene primer amplification. Sequencing used immunoSEQ multiplex PCR; TCRdb keeps in-frame clones, though not all of them. The V and J calls and the clone size are those of that table, but D and trimming were determined from the DNA. The sample has 120,000 to 150,000 clones, roughly 85% seen once; the top ten hold about 2.9%. The CDR3 spans 12 residues. With 5 bases removed from V and 6 bases from J, the gap between germline ends came to 11 bases. Germline CDR1 reads MNHEY; CDR2 reads SVGAGI. The sequence was collected from a man aged 50-60 years with acute or convalescent COVID-19. The rearrangement joins TRBV6-5 to TRBJ2-7, with D perhaps matching TRBD2 (6 bases). Sequenced sample: peripheral blood. The CDR3 loop reads CASSTTSAEQYF. The CDR3 region has the DNA TGTGCCAGCAGTACGACTAGTGCCGAGCAGTACTTC.